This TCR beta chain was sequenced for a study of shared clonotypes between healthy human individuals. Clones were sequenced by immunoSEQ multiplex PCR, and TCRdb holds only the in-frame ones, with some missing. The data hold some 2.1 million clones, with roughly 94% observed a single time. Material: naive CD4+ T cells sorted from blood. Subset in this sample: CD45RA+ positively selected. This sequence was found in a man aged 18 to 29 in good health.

The CDR3 protein is CASRTGNYGYTF. CDR3 DNA: TGTGCCAGCCGGACAGGGAACTATGGCTACACCTTC. This chain uses TRBV10-3 with TRBJ1-2; 8 bases are a match to TRBD1. Germline V gene lookup returns CDR1 ENHRY and CDR2 SYGVKD. The V gene end was trimmed by 10 bases and the J gene end by 2 bases; junction bases not matched to a gene: 3. The CDR3 totals 12 residues.